Each of the 5 T cell receptor beta chains below was sequenced from the same sample in a study of CD8 T cells in ankylosing spondylitis. TCRdb fed the 5' RACE reads into MiXCR, producing one record per CDR3 protein. The data contain some 250,000 distinct CDR3 sequences, about 24% of them singletons. Sequencing was done on a sample of blood, either unsorted or a sorted T cell fraction (not recorded which). All receptors derive from a male donor with ankylosing spondylitis or in good health (not recorded which).

The chain uses TRBV20-1 and TRBJ2-6; D is unclear. V was shortened by 3 bases and J by 0 bases, with 6 bases between the two germline ends. Germline CDR1 and CDR2: DFQATT and SNEGSKA (reference sequence). The CDR3 runs to 14 residues. CDR3 loop: CSASHLSGANVLTF. In DNA, the CDR3 is TGCAGTGCTAGTCACCTCTCTGGGGCCAACGTCCTGACTTTC.

This clonotype has more than one count but fewer than ten. This sequence joins TRBV24-1 and TRBJ2-1; perhaps TRBD1 as D (6 bases). CDR1 and CDR2 (germline): KGHDR, SFDVKD. CDR3 size: 17 residues. The V gene lost 4 bases and the J gene lost 1 base, with 16 bases spanning the gap. In DNA, the CDR3 is TGTGCCACCAGTGACTCATACAGGGTTAAGTCCTACAATGAGCAGTTCTTC. Translation: CATSDSYRVKSYNEQFF.

The chain recombines TRBV30 with TRBJ2-1, with 7 bases matching TRBD1. This CDR3 region has 12 residues. V lost 7 bases, J lost 4 bases, and 4 bases stayed unmatched. Germline V CDR1 and CDR2: GTSNPN, SVGIG (reference sequence). CDR3 region: CALGQVYNEQFF. CDR3 DNA: TGTGCCTTAGGACAGGTGTACAATGAGCAGTTCTTC.

At least ten counts were recorded for this clonotype. The chain links TRBV7-2 to TRBJ2-3; D not certain. The CDR3 has 12 residues. The germline CDR1 and CDR2 sequences are SGHTA and FQGNSA. With 3 bases removed from V and 8 bases from J, the gap between germline ends came to 9 bases. The CDR3 nucleotides read TGTGCCAGCAGCTTGAGCGAGATTACGCAGTATTTT. It codes for CASSLSEITQYF.

This clonotype was seen at least ten times. This chain joins TRBV10-3 and TRBJ1-1, with D tentatively TRBD1 (5 bases). CDR3 size: 13 residues. Germline values: CDR1 ENHRY, CDR2 SYGVKD. V was shortened by 4 bases and J by 5 bases, with 11 bases between the two germline ends. The CDR3 sequence: CAISGDGETEAFF. DNA for the CDR3: TGTGCCATCAGTGGGGACGGGGAGACTGAAGCTTTCTTT.